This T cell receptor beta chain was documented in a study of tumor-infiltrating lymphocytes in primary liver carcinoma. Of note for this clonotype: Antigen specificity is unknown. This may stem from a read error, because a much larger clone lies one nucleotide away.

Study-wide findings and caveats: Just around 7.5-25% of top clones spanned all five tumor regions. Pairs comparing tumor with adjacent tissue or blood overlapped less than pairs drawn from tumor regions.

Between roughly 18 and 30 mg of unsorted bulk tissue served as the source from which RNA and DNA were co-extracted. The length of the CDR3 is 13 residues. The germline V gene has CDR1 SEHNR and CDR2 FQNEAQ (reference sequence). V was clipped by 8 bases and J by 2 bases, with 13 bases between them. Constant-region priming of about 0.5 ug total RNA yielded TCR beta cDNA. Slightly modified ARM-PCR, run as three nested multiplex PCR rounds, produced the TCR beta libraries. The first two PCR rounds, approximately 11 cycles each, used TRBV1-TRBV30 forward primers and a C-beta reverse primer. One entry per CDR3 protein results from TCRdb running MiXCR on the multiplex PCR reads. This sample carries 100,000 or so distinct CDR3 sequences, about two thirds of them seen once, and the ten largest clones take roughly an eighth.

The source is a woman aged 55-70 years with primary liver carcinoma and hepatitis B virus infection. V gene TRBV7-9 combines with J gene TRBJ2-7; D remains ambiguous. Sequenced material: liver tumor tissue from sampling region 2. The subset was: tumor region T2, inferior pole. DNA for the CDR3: TGTGCCAGCGAACGGCCCCCGCCCTACGAGCAGTACTTC. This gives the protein CASERPPPYEQYF.